A single T cell receptor (beta chain) is shown here with its context. The source of the sample is a study of CD8+ T cells in alopecia areata. Study overall: Treated patients received oral tofacitinib, 5 to 10 mg twice daily.

Stated treatment: oral pan-JAK inhibitor, 5-10 mg twice daily. Both peripheral blood and punch biopsies of lesional scalp skin were obtained from patients who had alopecia areata. CD4+ and CD8+ T cells were sorted from PBMCs. Germline CDR1 reads ENHRY; CDR2 reads SYGVKD. This CDR3 comprises 14 residues. Trimming removed 2 bases from V and 1 base from J, with 6 bases in between. Reverse transcribed after extraction, RNA yielded cDNA as the sequencing template. Using immunoSEQ multiplex PCR, the repertoire was profiled, and TCRdb retains in-frame clones only, with some absent. The sample carries 200,000 to 250,000 clones, about three fifths recorded once.

The V gene is TRBV10-3, the J gene TRBJ1-5; no firm D call. Here the sequenced sample was CD4+ T cells sorted from blood, taken at week 4, from a patient treated with tofacitinib. This TCR came from a human donor with alopecia areata. The CDR3 here is CAISEMTSNQPQHF. The CDR3 DNA is TGTGCCATCAGTGAGATGACAAGCAATCAGCCCCAGCATTTT.